A selection of T cell receptor beta chains follows, all from one sample in a study of blood T cell repertoires in COVID-19. Sequencing used immunoSEQ multiplex PCR; TCRdb keeps in-frame clones, though not all of them. The table shows some 99,000 clones, with over 75% occurring only once. Material for sequencing was peripheral blood. The source is a woman in her fifties or sixties with acute or convalescent COVID-19. Each CDR3 is given with its conserved first and last residue. The order of the fields is clone size, J gene, V gene, D gene, CDR3 DNA, CDR3 protein. D genes are given only for firm matches. Clone size appears in some rows only: once, few, many, or a class for an expanded clone.

size: .
J: TRBJ1-1
V: TRBV19
D: TRBD1
DNA: TGTGCCAGTAGTTTGGACAGGGCGGGAAACACTGAAGCTTTCTTT
CDR3: CASSLDRAGNTEAFF

size: .
J: TRBJ2-3
V: TRBV11-2
D: TRBD2
DNA: TGTGCCAGCAGCTTACTAGCGGGGGGCCCCCACACGGGAGATACGCAGTATTTT
CDR3: CASSLLAGGPHTGDTQYF

size: .
J: TRBJ1-4
V: TRBV23-1
D: .
DNA: TGCGCCAGCAGTCAAGGCGGGAGAACGAATGAAAAACTGTTTTTT
CDR3: CASSQGGRTNEKLFF

size: .
J: TRBJ1-1
V: TRBV28
D: .
DNA: TGTGCCAGCGGTGCTATCTCGAACACTGAAGCTTTCTTT
CDR3: CASGAISNTEAFF

size: .
J: TRBJ1-3
V: TRBV5-1
D: .
DNA: TGCGCCAGCACACCCGCGGGGGTCCCCTCTGGAAACACCATATATTTT
CDR3: CASTPAGVPSGNTIYF

size: .
J: TRBJ1-1
V: TRBV6-5
D: TRBD1
DNA: TGTGCCAGCAGTCCACGGGACAGGGAGACTGAAGCTTTCTTT
CDR3: CASSPRDRETEAFF

size: .
J: TRBJ1-2
V: TRBV4-1
D: TRBD1
DNA: TGCGCCAGCAGCCCCCAGACAGGGAACTATGGCTACACCTTC
CDR3: CASSPQTGNYGYTF

size: .
J: TRBJ1-4
V: TRBV15
D: TRBD1
DNA: TGTGCCACCAGCTCCCAACCGGGACAGGGGTATGAAAAACTGTTTTTT
CDR3: CATSSQPGQGYEKLFF

size: few
J: TRBJ1-3
V: TRBV6-5
D: TRBD1
DNA: TGTGCCAGCGCTCCCACTGCAGGGGGGCTGGTCACCATATATTTT
CDR3: CASAPTAGGLVTIYF

size: once
J: TRBJ2-4
V: TRBV15
D: TRBD1
DNA: TGTGCCACCAGCAGAGACCCACAGGGGGACAAAAACATTCAGTACTTC
CDR3: CATSRDPQGDKNIQYF

size: .
J: TRBJ2-7
V: TRBV9
D: .
DNA: TGTGCCAGCAGCGTAGATGGTAGGGGCAGGGACTCCTACGAGCAGTACTTC
CDR3: CASSVDGRGRDSYEQYF

size: .
J: TRBJ1-2
V: TRBV4-1
D: .
DNA: TGCGCCAGCAGCCAAGATGGTTTGGGGGGGAGTGGCTACACCTTC
CDR3: CASSQDGLGGSGYTF

size: .
J: TRBJ2-7
V: TRBV5-1
D: TRBD1
DNA: TGCGCCAGCAGCTTGGCCGGGACAGGCCCCTCCTACGAGCAGTACTTC
CDR3: CASSLAGTGPSYEQYF

size: .
J: TRBJ1-6
V: TRBV6-6
D: TRBD1
DNA: TGTGCCAGCAGCCGTGGGACAGTCAATTCACCCCTCCACTTT
CDR3: CASSRGTVNSPLHF

size: .
J: TRBJ2-1
V: TRBV30
D: .
DNA: TGTGCCTGGAATTCAGGAGGGGCCGCGGTCAATGAGCAGTTCTTC
CDR3: CAWNSGGAAVNEQFF

size: .
J: TRBJ1-2
V: TRBV9
D: .
DNA: TGTGCCAGCAGCGTAGGGGGGGAGATGGCTAACTATGGCTACACCTTC
CDR3: CASSVGGEMANYGYTF

size: .
J: TRBJ2-1
V: TRBV11-2
D: .
DNA: TGTGCCAGCAGCTTAGCGGGGAGTCCCTCCTACAATGAGCAGTTCTTC
CDR3: CASSLAGSPSYNEQFF

size: .
J: TRBJ1-1
V: TRBV4-2
D: .
DNA: TGTGCCAGCAGCCAAGATAGTAGACTCCTGAACACTGAAGCTTTCTTT
CDR3: CASSQDSRLLNTEAFF

size: .
J: TRBJ2-7
V: TRBV29-1
D: TRBD1
DNA: TGCAGCGTCCCGGGACAGGGCTACGAGCAGTACTTC
CDR3: CSVPGQGYEQYF

size: .
J: TRBJ2-1
V: TRBV2
D: TRBD2
DNA: TGTGCCAGCAGTGATCTAGCGGAGGCCTACAATGAGCAGTTCTTC
CDR3: CASSDLAEAYNEQFF

size: .
J: TRBJ1-4
V: TRBV2
D: .
DNA: TGTGCCAGCGGGAGGGAAAAACTGTTTTTT
CDR3: CASGREKLFF

size: .
J: TRBJ2-2
V: TRBV5-4
D: TRBD2
DNA: TGTGCCAGCAGCACCTGGACTAGCGGGGCTACCGGGGAGCTGTTTTTT
CDR3: CASSTWTSGATGELFF

size: .
J: TRBJ2-1
V: TRBV14
D: TRBD2
DNA: TGTGCCAGCAGCCTCGGGGGGGCTTCCTACAATGAGCAGTTCTTC
CDR3: CASSLGGASYNEQFF

size: .
J: TRBJ1-5
V: TRBV11-2
D: .
DNA: TGTGCCAGCAGCCGGGACTCGGCTCAGCCCCAGCATTTT
CDR3: CASSRDSAQPQHF

size: .
J: TRBJ1-1
V: TRBV30
D: TRBD1
DNA: TGTGCCTGGAAGGACGGGACAGGGCCTGAAGCTTTCTTT
CDR3: CAWKDGTGPEAFF

size: .
J: TRBJ2-1
V: TRBV18
D: .
DNA: TGTGCCAGCTCACCACGACTGTACAATGAGCAGTTCTTC
CDR3: CASSPRLYNEQFF

size: .
J: TRBJ1-2
V: TRBV28
D: .
DNA: TGTGCCAGCAGTGAAACAGGGAACAATGGCTACACCTTC
CDR3: CASSETGNNGYTF

size: once
J: TRBJ1-3
V: TRBV6-5
D: .
DNA: TGTGCCAGCAGATACACAGGGTTTGAGTCTGGAAACACCATATATTTT
CDR3: CASRYTGFESGNTIYF

size: .
J: TRBJ2-2
V: TRBV9
D: .
DNA: TGTGCCAGCAAACTGACCAGCGTAGAGACCGGGGAGCTGTTTTTT
CDR3: CASKLTSVETGELFF

size: .
J: TRBJ1-4
V: TRBV7-7
D: TRBD1
DNA: TGTGCCAGCAGTCTCGACAGGGGCCCTAATGAAAAACTGTTTTTT
CDR3: CASSLDRGPNEKLFF

size: .
J: TRBJ2-7
V: TRBV6-1
D: .
DNA: TGTGCCAGCAGTGAAGGAGGCGGGACCTACGAGCAGTACTTC
CDR3: CASSEGGGTYEQYF

size: .
J: TRBJ2-4
V: TRBV2
D: .
DNA: TGTGCCAGCACAGGTCTAGGGGGGGAAAGTCAGTACTTC
CDR3: CASTGLGGESQYF

size: .
J: TRBJ2-1
V: TRBV5-1
D: TRBD2
DNA: TGCGCCAGCAGCTTGGGTAAGGGAGCGGGGAATGAGCAGTTCTTC
CDR3: CASSLGKGAGNEQFF

size: .
J: TRBJ1-2
V: TRBV6-5
D: TRBD1
DNA: TGTGCCACTAAGACAGGGGGCAACTATGGCTACACCTTC
CDR3: CATKTGGNYGYTF

size: .
J: TRBJ1-4
V: TRBV28
D: .
DNA: TGTGCCAGCTATTCTGGGGGGGTTAATGAAAAACTGTTTTTT
CDR3: CASYSGGVNEKLFF

size: .
J: TRBJ2-3
V: TRBV5-6
D: .
DNA: TGTGCCAGCAGCCCGGACTTCCGCCCTAGCACAGATACGCAGTATTTT
CDR3: CASSPDFRPSTDTQYF

size: .
J: TRBJ2-3
V: TRBV18
D: .
DNA: TGTGCCAGCTCACCTAATGTAGATACGCAGTATTTT
CDR3: CASSPNVDTQYF

size: .
J: TRBJ2-1
V: TRBV7-2
D: .
DNA: TGTGCCAGCAGCTTAGATGCCAGAAGCTACAATGAGCAGTTCTTC
CDR3: CASSLDARSYNEQFF

size: .
J: TRBJ2-7
V: TRBV5-1
D: TRBD1
DNA: TGCGCCAGCAGCCCCGGGACAGGGCTCCACGAGCAGTACTTC
CDR3: CASSPGTGLHEQYF

size: .
J: TRBJ1-2
V: TRBV28
D: .
DNA: TGTGCCAGCAGTTTAAGTCGCAGTGGCTACACCTTC
CDR3: CASSLSRSGYTF

size: few
J: TRBJ1-2
V: TRBV15
D: .
DNA: TGTGCCACCAGCAGGGAGGGGTATGGCTACACCTTC
CDR3: CATSREGYGYTF

size: .
J: TRBJ2-7
V: TRBV11-2
D: TRBD1
DNA: TGTGCCAGCAGCTCCCGACAGGGGTTGGACGAGCAGTACTTC
CDR3: CASSSRQGLDEQYF

size: .
J: TRBJ2-1
V: TRBV4-1
D: .
DNA: TGCGCCAGCAGCCAAGCTGCGGAGGAGCATGAGCAGTTCTTC
CDR3: CASSQAAEEHEQFF

size: .
J: TRBJ2-7
V: TRBV19
D: .
DNA: TGTGCCAGTAGTATATCTTTAAGGGGAGGCAGAGCCTACGAGCAGTACTTC
CDR3: CASSISLRGGRAYEQYF

size: .
J: TRBJ1-3
V: TRBV5-6
D: .
DNA: TGTGCCAGCAGCTTCGGTCCAGGGTACTCTGGAAACACCATATATTTT
CDR3: CASSFGPGYSGNTIYF

size: .
J: TRBJ1-2
V: TRBV6-5
D: TRBD1
DNA: TGTGCCAGCCAGGGGGCTAACTATGGCTACACCTTC
CDR3: CASQGANYGYTF

size: .
J: TRBJ1-5
V: TRBV18
D: .
DNA: TGTGCCAGCTCACGAAACCGCGGCTCACAGGGTAGCAATCAGCCCCAGCATTTT
CDR3: CASSRNRGSQGSNQPQHF

size: .
J: TRBJ2-1
V: TRBV5-1
D: .
DNA: TGCGCCAGCAGCTTAACAGGGGGGGACAATGAGCAGTTCTTC
CDR3: CASSLTGGDNEQFF

size: few
J: TRBJ1-2
V: TRBV10-3
D: TRBD1
DNA: TGTGCCATCAGCCAACAGGGGGGATTCTATGGCTACACCTTC
CDR3: CAISQQGGFYGYTF

size: .
J: TRBJ1-1
V: TRBV7-3
D: TRBD1
DNA: TGTGCCAGCAGTTTAACGCCGGGACAGGGCATGGAAGCTTTCTTT
CDR3: CASSLTPGQGMEAFF

size: .
J: TRBJ2-2
V: TRBV6-2/TRBV6-3
D: TRBD2
DNA: TGTGCCAGCAGTTACTCGAGCGGGGTCAACACCGGGGAGCTGTTTTTT
CDR3: CASSYSSGVNTGELFF